The source of this TCR beta chain is a study of graft-versus-host responses after intestinal transplantation. Points from the study as a whole: Peak GvH clone levels in circulation were associated with early post-transplant HvG declines. Allograft graft-versus-host to host-versus-graft clonal ratios ran high in patients with graft-donor T cell macrochimerism.

Data came from immunoSEQ multiplex PCR; TCRdb stores just in-frame clones and leaves some out. The sample holds 40,000 or so clones, roughly 91% seen once. Trimming shortened V by 3 bases and J by 6 bases, and 24 bases separated the two germline ends. This CDR3 comprises 17 residues. Germline V gene lookup returns CDR1 SGHAT and CDR2 FQNNGV. Of note for this clone: Its target is unknown.

The source of this sequence is a human patient who received an intestinal transplant, so some T cells may come from the graft donor. The rearrangement links TRBV11-2 to TRBJ2-7; D remains unclear. The sequenced sample was PBMCs, obtained almost 270 days after transplant. CDR3 sequence (DNA): TGTGCCAGCAGCTTGGTTTCCGCACCGATGGCAGGTTCCGAGCAGTACTTC. Amino acid sequence: CASSLVSAPMAGSEQYF.